This TCR beta chain was sequenced in a study of monozygotic twins with cystic fibrosis. Trimming stripped 1 base from V and 4 bases from J, with 9 bases between. The CDR3 has 14 amino acids. The germline gives CDR1 SEHNR, CDR2 FQNEAQ (reference sequence). Clones were sequenced by immunoSEQ multiplex PCR, and TCRdb holds only the in-frame ones, with some missing. The repertoire includes approximately 36,000 clones, 75% to 95% of them detected once, and 0.15% to 0.2% sits in the top ten. The TCR sequence derives from a boy between 2 and 10 years old with cystic fibrosis. Sequenced input: blood. The chain combines TRBV7-9 with TRBJ2-3; D gene ambiguous. CDR3 sequence: CASSLDDVSDTQYF. In nucleotides, the CDR3 is TGTGCCAGCAGCTTAGACGACGTCTCAGATACGCAGTATTTT.